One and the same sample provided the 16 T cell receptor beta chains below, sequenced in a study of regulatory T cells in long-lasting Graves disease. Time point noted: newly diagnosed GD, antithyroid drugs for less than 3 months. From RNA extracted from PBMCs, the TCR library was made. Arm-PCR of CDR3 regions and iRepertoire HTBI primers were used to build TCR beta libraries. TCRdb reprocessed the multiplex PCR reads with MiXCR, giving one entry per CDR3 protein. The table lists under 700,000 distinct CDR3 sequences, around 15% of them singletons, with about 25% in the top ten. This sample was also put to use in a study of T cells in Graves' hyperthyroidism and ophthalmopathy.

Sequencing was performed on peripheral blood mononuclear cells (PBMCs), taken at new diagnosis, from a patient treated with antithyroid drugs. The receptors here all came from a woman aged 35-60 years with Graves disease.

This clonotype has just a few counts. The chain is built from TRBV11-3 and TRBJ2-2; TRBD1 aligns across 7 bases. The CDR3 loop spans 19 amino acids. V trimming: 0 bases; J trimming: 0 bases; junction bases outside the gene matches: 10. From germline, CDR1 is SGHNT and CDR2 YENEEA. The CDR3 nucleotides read TGTGCCAGCAGCTTAGAGGGACAGTTCCATCCTGCGAACACCGGGGAGCTGTTTTTT. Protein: CASSLEGQFHPANTGELFF.

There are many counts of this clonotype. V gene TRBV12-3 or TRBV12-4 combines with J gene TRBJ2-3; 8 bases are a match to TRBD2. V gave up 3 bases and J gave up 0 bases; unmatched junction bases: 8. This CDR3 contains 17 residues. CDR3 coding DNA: TGTGCCAGCAGTTTCCCTTTACTAGCGGATAGCACAGATACGCAGTATTTT. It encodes CASSFPLLADSTDTQYF.

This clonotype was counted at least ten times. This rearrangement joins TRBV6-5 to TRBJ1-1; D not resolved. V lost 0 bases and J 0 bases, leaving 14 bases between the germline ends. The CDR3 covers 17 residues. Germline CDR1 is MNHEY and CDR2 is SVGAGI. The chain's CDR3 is CASSYSWTGAMNTEAFF. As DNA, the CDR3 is TGTGCCAGCAGTTACTCGTGGACCGGCGCGATGAACACTGAAGCTTTCTTT.

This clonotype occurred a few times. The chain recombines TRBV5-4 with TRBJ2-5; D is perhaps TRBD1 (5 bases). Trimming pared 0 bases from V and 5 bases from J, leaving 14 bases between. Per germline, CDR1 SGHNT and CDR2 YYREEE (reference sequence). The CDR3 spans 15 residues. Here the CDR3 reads CASSLEAQGWETQYF. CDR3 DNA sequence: TGTGCCAGCAGCTTGGAGGCGCAGGGTTGGGAGACCCAGTACTTC.

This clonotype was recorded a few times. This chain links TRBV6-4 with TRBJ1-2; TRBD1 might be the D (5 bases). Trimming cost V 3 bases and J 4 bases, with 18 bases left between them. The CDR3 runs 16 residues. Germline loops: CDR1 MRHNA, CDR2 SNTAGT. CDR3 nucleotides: TGTGCCAGCAGTGAATTCCCTCCGGGGCGAATCTATGGCTACACCTTC. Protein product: CASSEFPPGRIYGYTF.

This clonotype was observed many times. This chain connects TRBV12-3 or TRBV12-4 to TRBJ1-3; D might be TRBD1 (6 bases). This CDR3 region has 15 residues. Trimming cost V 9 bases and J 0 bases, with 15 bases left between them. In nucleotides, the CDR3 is TGTGCCAGTGGACAGAGCTTTATCTCTGGAAACACCATATATTTT. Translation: CASGQSFISGNTIYF.

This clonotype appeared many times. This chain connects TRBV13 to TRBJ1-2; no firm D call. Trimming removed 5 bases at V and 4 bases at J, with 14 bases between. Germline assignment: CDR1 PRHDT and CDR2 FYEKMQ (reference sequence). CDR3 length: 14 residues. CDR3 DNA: TGTGCCAGCAGCCCGCTGGGAGGGAGCTATGGCTACACCTTC. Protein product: CASSPLGGSYGYTF.

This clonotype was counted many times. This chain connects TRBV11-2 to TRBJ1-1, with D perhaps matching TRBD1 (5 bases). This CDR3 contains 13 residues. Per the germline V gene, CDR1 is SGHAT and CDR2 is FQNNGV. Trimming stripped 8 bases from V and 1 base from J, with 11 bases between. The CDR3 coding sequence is TGTGCCAGCCAGTGGGGGAGGAACACTGAAGCTTTCTTT. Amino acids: CASQWGRNTEAFF. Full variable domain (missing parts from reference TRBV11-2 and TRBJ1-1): EAGVAQSPRYKIIEKRQSVAFWCNPISGHATLYWYQQILGQGPKLLIQFQNNGVVDDSQLPKDRFSAERLKGVDSTLKIQPAKLEDSAVYLCASQWGRNTEAFFGQGTRLTVV.

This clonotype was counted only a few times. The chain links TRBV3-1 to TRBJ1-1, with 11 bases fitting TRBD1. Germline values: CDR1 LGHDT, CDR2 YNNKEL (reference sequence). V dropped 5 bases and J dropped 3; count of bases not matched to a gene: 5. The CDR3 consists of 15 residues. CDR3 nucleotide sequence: TGTGCCAGCAGCGCCGGGACAGGGGGGGACACTGAAGCTTTCTTT. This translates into CASSAGTGGDTEAFF.

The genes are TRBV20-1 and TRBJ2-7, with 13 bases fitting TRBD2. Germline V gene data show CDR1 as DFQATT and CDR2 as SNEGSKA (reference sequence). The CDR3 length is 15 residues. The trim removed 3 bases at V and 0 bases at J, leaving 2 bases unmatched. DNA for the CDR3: TGCAGTGCTAGGGGGACTAGCGGGATCTCCTACGAGCAGTACTTC. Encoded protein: CSARGTSGISYEQYF.

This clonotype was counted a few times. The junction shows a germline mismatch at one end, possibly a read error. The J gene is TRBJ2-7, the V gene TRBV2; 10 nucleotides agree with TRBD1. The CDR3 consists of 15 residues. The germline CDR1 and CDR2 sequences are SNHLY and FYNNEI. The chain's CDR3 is CACSDPGQGHHEQYF. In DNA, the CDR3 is TGTGCCTGCAGTGACCCGGGACAGGGGCATCACGAGCAGTACTTC. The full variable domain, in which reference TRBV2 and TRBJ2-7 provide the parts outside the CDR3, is EPEVTQTPSHQVTQMGQEVILRCVPISNHLYFYWYRQILGQKVEFLVSFYNNEISEKSEIFDDQFSVERPDGSNFTLKIRSTKLEDSAMYFCACSDPGQGHHEQYFGPGTRLTVT.

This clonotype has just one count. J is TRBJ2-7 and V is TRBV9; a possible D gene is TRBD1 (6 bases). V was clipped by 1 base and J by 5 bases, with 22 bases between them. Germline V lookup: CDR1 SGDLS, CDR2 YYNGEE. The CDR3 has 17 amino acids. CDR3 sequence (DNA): TGTGCCAGCAGCGTAAGCAGGCGTCCAGGGGCGGTCGACGAGCAGTACTTC. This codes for CASSVSRRPGAVDEQYF.

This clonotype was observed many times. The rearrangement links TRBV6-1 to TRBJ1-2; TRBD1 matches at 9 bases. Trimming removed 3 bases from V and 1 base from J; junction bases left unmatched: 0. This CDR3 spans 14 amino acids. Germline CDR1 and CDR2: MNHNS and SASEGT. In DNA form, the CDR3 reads TGTGCCAGCAGTGAGACAGGGGGTAACTATGGCTACACCTTC. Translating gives CASSETGGNYGYTF.

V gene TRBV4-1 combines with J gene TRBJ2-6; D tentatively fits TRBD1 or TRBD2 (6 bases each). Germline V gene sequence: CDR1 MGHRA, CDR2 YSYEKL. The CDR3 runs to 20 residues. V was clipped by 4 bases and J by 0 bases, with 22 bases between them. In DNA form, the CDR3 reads TGCGCCAGCAGCCCACCGACAGGACTAAACCCCTCCTCTGGGGCCAACGTCCTGACTTTC. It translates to CASSPPTGLNPSSGANVLTF.

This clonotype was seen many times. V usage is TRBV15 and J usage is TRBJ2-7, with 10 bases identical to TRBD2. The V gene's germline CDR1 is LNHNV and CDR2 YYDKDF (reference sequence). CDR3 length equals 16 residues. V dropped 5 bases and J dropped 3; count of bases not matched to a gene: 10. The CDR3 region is CATSPTVAGGFYEQYF. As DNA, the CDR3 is TGTGCCACCAGCCCGACAGTAGCGGGGGGATTCTACGAGCAGTACTTC.

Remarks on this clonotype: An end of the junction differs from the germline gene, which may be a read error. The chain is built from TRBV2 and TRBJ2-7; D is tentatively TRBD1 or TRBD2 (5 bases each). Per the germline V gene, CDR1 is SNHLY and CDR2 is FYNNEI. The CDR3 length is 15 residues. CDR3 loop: CASSLGPMSSYGQYF. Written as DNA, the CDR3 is TGTGCCAGCAGTTTGGGACCCATGAGCTCCTACGGGCAGTACTTC. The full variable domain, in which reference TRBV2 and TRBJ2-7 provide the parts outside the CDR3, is EPEVTQTPSHQVTQMGQEVILRCVPISNHLYFYWYRQILGQKVEFLVSFYNNEISEKSEIFDDQFSVERPDGSNFTLKIRSTKLEDSAMYFCASSLGPMSSYGQYFGPGTRLTVT.